This TCR beta chain stems from a study of STAT3 mutations in large granular lymphocyte leukemia. General study results and limits: In T-cell large granular lymphocyte leukemia, about half of patients showed multiple immunodominant subclonotypes. TCR clonotype switching after therapy occurred in about 30% of the 18 patients.

As to this clone: What it binds is unknown.

CDR1 and CDR2 from the germline V gene are LGHNA and YSLEER. The CDR3 spans 14 residues. The ends were cut back, 0 bases at V and 6 bases at J, with 9 bases in the middle. TCRdb's table, derived via immunoSEQ multiplex PCR, lists solely in-frame clones and lacks some. The sample gives 17,000 or so clones, approximately 84% of which show up once; over 7.5% is in the top ten. The source material was peripheral blood mononuclear cells. This clonotype originated in a man between 45 and 60 years old with T-cell large granular lymphocyte leukemia. Some clones in this sample may be carry-over from other donors' samples. The genes are TRBV4-3 and TRBJ2-1, with unresolved D. CDR3 DNA: TGCGCCAGCAGCCAAGATTTCGCCCTCAATGAGCAGTTCTTC. Residues: CASSQDFALNEQFF.